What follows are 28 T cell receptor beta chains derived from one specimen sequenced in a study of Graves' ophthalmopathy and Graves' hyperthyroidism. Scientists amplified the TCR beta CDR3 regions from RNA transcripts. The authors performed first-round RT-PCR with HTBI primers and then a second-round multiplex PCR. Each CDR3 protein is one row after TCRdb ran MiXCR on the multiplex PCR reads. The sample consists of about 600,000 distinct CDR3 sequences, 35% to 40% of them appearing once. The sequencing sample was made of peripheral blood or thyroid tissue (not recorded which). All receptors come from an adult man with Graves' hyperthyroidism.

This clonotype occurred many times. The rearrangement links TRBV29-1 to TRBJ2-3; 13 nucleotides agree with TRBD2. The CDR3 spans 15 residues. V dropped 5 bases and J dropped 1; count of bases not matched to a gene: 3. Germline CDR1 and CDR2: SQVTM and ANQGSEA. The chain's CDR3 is CSVRTSGSRTDTQYF. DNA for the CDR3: TGCAGCGTTCGGACTAGCGGGAGCCGCACAGATACGCAGTATTTT.

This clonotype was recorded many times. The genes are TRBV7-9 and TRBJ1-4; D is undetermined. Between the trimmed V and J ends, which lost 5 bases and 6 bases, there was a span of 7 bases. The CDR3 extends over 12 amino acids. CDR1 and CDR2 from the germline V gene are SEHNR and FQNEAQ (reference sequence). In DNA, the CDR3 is TGTGCCAGCAGCCGGGTAGATGAAAAACTGTTTTTT. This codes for CASSRVDEKLFF.

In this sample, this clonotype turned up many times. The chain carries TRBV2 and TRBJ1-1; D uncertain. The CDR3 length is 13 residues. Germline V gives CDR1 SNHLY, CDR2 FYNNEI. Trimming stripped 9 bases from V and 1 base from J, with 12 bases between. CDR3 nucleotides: TGTGCCAGGAACGAAAGGCGGAACACTGAAGCTTTCTTT. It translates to CARNERRNTEAFF.

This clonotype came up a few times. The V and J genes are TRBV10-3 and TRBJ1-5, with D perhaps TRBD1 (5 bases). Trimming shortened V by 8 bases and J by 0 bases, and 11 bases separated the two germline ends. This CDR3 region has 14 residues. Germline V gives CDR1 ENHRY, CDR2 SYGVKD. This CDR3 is CAIAAGPSNQPQHF. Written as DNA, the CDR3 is TGTGCCATCGCGGCAGGGCCTAGCAATCAGCCCCAGCATTTT.

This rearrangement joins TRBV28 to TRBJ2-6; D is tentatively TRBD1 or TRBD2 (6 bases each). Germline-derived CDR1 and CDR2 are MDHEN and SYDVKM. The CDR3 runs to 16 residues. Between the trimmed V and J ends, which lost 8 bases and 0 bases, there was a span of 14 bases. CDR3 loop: CASSSGASSGANVLTF. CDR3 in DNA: TGTGCCAGCTCCTCGGGGGCTAGCTCTGGGGCCAACGTCCTGACTTTC.

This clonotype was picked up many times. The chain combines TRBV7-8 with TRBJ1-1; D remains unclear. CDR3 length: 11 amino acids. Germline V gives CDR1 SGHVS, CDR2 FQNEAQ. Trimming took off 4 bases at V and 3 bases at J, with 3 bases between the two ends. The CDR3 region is CASSYDTEAFF. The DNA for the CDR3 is TGTGCCAGCAGCTACGACACTGAAGCTTTCTTT.

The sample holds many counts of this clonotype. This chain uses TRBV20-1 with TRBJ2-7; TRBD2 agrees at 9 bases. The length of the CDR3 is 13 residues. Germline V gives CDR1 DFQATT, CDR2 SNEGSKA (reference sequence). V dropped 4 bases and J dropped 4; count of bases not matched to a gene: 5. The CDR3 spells CSAKAAGGYEQYF. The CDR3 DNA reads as TGCAGTGCTAAGGCAGCGGGGGGATACGAGCAGTACTTC.

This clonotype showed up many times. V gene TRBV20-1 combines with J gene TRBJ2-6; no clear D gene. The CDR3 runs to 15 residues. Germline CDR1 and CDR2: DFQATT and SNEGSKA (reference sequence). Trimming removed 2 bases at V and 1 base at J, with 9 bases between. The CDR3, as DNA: TGCAGTGCTAGAACGGACGGATCTGGGGCCAACGTCCTGACTTTC. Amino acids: CSARTDGSGANVLTF.

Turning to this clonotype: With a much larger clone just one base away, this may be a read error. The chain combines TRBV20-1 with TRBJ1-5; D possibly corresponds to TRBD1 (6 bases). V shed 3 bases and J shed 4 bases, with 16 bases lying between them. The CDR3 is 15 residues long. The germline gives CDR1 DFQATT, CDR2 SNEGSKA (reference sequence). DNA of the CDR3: TGCAGTGCTAGGGCCGGGGCAGGGGTTAATCAGCCCCAGCATTTT. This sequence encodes CSARAGAGVNQPQHF.

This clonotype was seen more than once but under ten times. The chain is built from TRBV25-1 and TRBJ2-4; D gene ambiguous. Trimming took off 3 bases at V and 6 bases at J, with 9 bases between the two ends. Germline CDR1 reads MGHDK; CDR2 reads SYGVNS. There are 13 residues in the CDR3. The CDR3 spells CASSDSGSNIQYF. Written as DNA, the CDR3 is TGTGCCAGCAGTGACTCCGGGTCAAACATTCAGTACTTC.

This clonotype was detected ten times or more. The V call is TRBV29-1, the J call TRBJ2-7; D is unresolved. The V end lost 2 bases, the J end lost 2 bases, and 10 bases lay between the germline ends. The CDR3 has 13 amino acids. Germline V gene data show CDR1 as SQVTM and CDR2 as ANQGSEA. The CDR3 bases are TGCAGCGTTGAAAAGGGTCCCCCCTACGAGCAGTACTTC. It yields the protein CSVEKGPPYEQYF.

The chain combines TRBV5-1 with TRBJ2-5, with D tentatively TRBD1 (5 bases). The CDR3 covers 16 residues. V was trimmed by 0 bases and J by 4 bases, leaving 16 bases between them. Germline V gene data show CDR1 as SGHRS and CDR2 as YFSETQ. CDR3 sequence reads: CASSLDSGQGRETQYF. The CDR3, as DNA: TGCGCCAGCAGCTTGGATTCTGGGCAGGGCCGAGAGACCCAGTACTTC.

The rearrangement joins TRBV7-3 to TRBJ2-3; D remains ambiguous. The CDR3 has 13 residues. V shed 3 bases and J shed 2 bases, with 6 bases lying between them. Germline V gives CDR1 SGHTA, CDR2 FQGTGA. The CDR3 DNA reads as TGTGCCAGCAGCTTCATAAACACAGATACGCAGTATTTT. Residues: CASSFINTDTQYF.

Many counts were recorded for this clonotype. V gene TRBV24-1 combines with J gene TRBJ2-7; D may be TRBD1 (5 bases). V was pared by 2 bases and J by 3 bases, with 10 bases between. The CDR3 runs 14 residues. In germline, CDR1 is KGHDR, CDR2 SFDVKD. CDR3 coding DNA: TGTGCCACCAGTGATTCAAAAGACAGCTACGAGCAGTACTTC. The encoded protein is CATSDSKDSYEQYF.

CDR3 amino acids: CASSAPPGQGLYEQYF. The CDR3 coding sequence is TGTGCCAGCAGTGCCCCCCCGGGACAGGGACTCTACGAGCAGTACTTC. This chain connects TRBV25-1 to TRBJ2-7, with 9 bases fitting TRBD1. The germline V gene encodes CDR1 MGHDK and CDR2 SYGVNS. V was pared by 4 bases and J by 3 bases, with 10 bases of the junction left unmatched. The CDR3 runs 16 residues.

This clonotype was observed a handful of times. Here the CDR3 reads CASSLGTSGDNEQFF. The CDR3 DNA is TGTGCCAGCAGCTTAGGGACTAGCGGGGACAATGAGCAGTTCTTC. The chain employs TRBV7-9 and TRBJ2-7; TRBD2 matches at 12 bases. The J call is doubtful: the DNA matches TRBJ2-1 better. The CDR3 spans 15 residues. Germline CDR1 is SEHNR and CDR2 is FQNEAQ (reference sequence).

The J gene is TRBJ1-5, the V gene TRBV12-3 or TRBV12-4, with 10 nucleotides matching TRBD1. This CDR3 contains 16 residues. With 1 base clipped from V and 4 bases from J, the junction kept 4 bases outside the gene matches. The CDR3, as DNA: TGTGCCAGCAGTTTAGATTCGGGACAGGGGAATCAGCCCCAGCATTTT. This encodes CASSLDSGQGNQPQHF.

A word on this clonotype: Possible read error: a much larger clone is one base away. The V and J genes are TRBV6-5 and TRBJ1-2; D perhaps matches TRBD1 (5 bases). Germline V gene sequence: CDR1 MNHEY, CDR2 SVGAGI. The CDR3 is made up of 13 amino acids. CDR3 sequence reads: CARSSGAGYGYTF. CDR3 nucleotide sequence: TGTGCCCGCAGTTCTGGGGCGGGCTATGGCTACACCTTC.

The DNA of the CDR3 is TGTGCCAGCAGTGAAGTACTAGCGGGAAATTACTACGAGCAGTACTTC. It codes for CASSEVLAGNYYEQYF. The chain uses TRBV6-1 and TRBJ2-7; 10 bases agree with TRBD2. Germline V CDR1 and CDR2: MNHNS, SASEGT. J lost 3 bases, V lost 1 base, and 6 bases had no gene match. CDR3 length: 16 amino acids.

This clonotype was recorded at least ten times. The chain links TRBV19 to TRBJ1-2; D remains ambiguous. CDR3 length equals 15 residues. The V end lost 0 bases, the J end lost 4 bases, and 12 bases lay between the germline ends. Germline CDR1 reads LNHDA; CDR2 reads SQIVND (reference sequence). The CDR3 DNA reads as TGTGCCAGTAGTATAGATGTTTCTGCAGTCTATGGCTACACCTTC. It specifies CASSIDVSAVYGYTF. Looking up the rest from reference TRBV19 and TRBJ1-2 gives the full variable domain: DGGITQSPKYLFRKEGQNVTLSCEQNLNHDAMYWYRQDPGQGLRLIYYSQIVNDFQKGDIAEGYSVSREKKESFPLTVTSAQKNPTAFYLCASSIDVSAVYGYTFGSGTRLTVV.

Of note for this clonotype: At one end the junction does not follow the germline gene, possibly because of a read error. CDR3 DNA: TGTGCCGGCAGGAACGACAGGGGGCTATTTCAGCCCCAGCATTTT. Protein: CAGRNDRGLFQPQHF. The chain joins TRBV7-3 to TRBJ1-5, with TRBD1 matching 10 bases. CDR3 length equals 15 residues. Germline assignment: CDR1 SGHTA and CDR2 FQGTGA.

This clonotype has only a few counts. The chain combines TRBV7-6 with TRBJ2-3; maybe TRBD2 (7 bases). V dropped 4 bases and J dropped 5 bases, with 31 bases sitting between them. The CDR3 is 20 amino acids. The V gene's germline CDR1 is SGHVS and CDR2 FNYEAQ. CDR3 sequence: CASSSGAGALHLEGLDTQYF. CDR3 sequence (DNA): TGTGCCAGCAGCTCTGGGGCGGGGGCTCTACACCTGGAGGGGTTAGATACGCAGTATTTT.

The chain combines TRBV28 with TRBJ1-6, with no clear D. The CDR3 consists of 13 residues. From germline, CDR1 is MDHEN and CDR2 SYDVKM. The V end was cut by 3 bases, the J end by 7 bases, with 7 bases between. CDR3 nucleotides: TGTGCCAGCAGTTTCGAGCTGAATTCACCCCTCCACTTT. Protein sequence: CASSFELNSPLHF.

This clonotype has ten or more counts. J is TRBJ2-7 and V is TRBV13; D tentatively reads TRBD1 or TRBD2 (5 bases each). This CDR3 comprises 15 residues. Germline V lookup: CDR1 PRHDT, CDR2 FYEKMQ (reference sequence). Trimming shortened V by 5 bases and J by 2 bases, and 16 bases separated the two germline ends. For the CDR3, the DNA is TGTGCCAGCAGCCCAGGGACGGATTCACCCTACGAGCAGTACTTC. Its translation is CASSPGTDSPYEQYF.

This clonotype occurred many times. The CDR3 is CASSETVPCLAQEAVKRQPQHF. The DNA for the CDR3 is TGTGCCAGCAGTGAAACCGTCCCGTGCCTTGCCCAGGAGGCAGTAAAGCGTCAGCCCCAGCATTTT. The chain uses TRBV25-1 and TRBJ1-5; D is ambiguous. Germline V gene data show CDR1 as MGHDK and CDR2 as SYGVNS. This CDR3 has 22 residues. Trimming took 2 bases from V and 6 from J, leaving 35 bases between them. The complete variable domain, with remaining parts taken from reference TRBV25-1 and TRBJ1-5, reads EADIYQTPRYLVIGTGKKITLECSQTMGHDKMYWYQQDPGMELHLIHYSYGVNSTEKGDLSSESTVSRIRTEHFPLTLESARPSHTSQYLCASSETVPCLAQEAVKRQPQHFGDGTRLSIL.

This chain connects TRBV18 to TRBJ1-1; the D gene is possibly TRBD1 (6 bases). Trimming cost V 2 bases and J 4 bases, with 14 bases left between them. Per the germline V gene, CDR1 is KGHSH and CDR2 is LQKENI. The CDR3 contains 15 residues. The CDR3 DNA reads TGTGCCAGCTCACCATCCTACAGGGTTGGCACTGAAGCTTTCTTT. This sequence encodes CASSPSYRVGTEAFF.

CDR3: CASSLAAAGVYNEQFF. The CDR3 DNA follows: TGTGCCAGCAGCTTAGCTGCAGCGGGAGTCTACAATGAGCAGTTCTTC. The chain uses TRBV7-9 and TRBJ2-1, with TRBD2 matching over 8 bases. After removal of 0 bases from V and 3 bases from J, the junction contained 4 bases not matched to a gene. Germline CDR1 SEHNR, CDR2 FQNEAQ (reference sequence). This CDR3 comprises 16 residues.

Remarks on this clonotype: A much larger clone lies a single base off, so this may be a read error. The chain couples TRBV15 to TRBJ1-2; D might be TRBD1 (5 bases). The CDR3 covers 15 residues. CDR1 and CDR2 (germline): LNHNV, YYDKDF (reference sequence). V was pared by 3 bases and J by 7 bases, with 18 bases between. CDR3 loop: CATSSRKSGFPGYTF. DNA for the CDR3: TGTGCCACCAGCAGCAGAAAGTCAGGGTTTCCTGGCTACACCTTC.